This T cell receptor beta chain stems from a study of blood T cell repertoires in COVID-19 (dated by TCRdb to about 2020). Background on the whole study: Samples from collaborators originated in the United States, Italy and Spain and spanned both the acute and convalescent phases of COVID-19. The material from the prospective study consisted of cDNA or gDNA derived from T cells, B-cell-depleted T cells, or PBMCs. Deeply sampled blood TCRbeta repertoires from subjects exposed to, actively infected with, or recovered from COVID-19 were included in the dataset. The repertoires were released in a freely available public database meant as a resource for research on the immune response to SARS-CoV-2. The samples were drawn from the first 160 participants of the ongoing ImmuneRACE study and from about 1,200 subjects provided by 6 global collaborators. A de-identified subject ID, COVID-19 status, age in years and sex were almost always included in the sample metadata. Where HLA class I and class II types were available, the types were taken from metadata supplied by the sample provider, not from assay-based typing.

The collaborating institutions used their own protocols to collect whole blood in K2EDTA tubes. For TCRbeta analysis, collaborator samples were shipped as frozen whole blood, as isolated PBMCs, or as DNA extracted from either sample type. What the work shows at the level of the full study, not this receptor alone: The amount of clinical and demographic metadata varied by source and participant and was provided uncurated.

Comments on this clone: This clone's antigen is unknown. No quality values exist for individual bases; no much larger clone is one base distant.

TCRbeta CDR3 regions were amplified from genomic DNA by means of the immunoSEQ Assay, a bias-controlled multiplex PCR. Concerning the study's data processing: The number of nucleated cells in each sample was estimated by amplification of reference gene primers within the assay. Sequence reads were collapsed and filtered to measure the absolute abundance of every unique TCRbeta CDR3 rearrangement. For each sample, productive Simpson clonality was calculated by taking the square root of Simpson's diversity index across productive rearrangements. As stored in TCRdb, this immuneACCESS dataset retains in-frame rearrangements with V and J assigned. A fraction of the clones does not appear; measured against another copy, unresolved V genes explain less than half of the discrepancy, and the remainder lacks a known reason. From that table come the V and J calls and clone size; the DNA was used to work out D and trimming. This sample holds 200,000 or so clones; approximately 83% were observed only once. The leading ten clones occupy roughly 9.8% of the sample.

Inclusive of the bounding cysteine and phenylalanine, the CDR3 is 15 residues long. The kept DNA is CDR3 alone, 45 bases in frame from the first base. Germline trimming amounts to 5 bases on V and 4 bases on J, with 9 as the count of junction bases outside the gene matches. Taken from the germline V gene, the CDR1 and CDR2 loops are SGHRS and YFSETQ. Sequenced: peripheral blood. The chain was built from TRBV5-1 and TRBJ2-7, with TRBD2 identical over 10 junction bases. The sequence was collected from a human donor with active or convalescent COVID-19. The donor label of this sample is uncertain. The DNA sequence reads TGCGCCAGCAGTCTAGGGACTAGCGCCAAATACGAGCAGTACTTC. It translates to CASSLGTSAKYEQYF.